Here is one TCR beta chain with its context. Per the study methods: Estimation of nucleated cell counts was performed using reference gene primer amplification. TCRdb keeps only in-frame clones here, not all; method: immunoSEQ multiplex PCR. V, J and clone size were drawn from that table, and D and trimming were deduced from the DNA. The sample shows about 270,000 clones, roughly 85% of them seen only once. The sample belongs to a study of blood T cell repertoires in COVID-19. At the level of the study: There were acute and convalescent COVID-19 samples, and they came from the United States, Italy and Spain.

V was trimmed by 4 bases and J by 8 bases, leaving 15 bases between them. The CDR3 spans 13 residues. Germline V gives CDR1 SGHNT, CDR2 YYREEE (reference sequence). This receptor was identified in a woman aged 50 to 60 who had recovered from COVID-19. The chain links TRBV5-4 to TRBJ1-2, with D tentatively TRBD1 (6 bases). The sample was peripheral blood. The CDR3 protein is CASSPGGVRGYTF. The CDR3 nucleotides are TGTGCCAGCAGCCCGGGGGGCGTGAGGGGCTACACCTTC.